This T cell receptor beta chain was found in a study of blood T cell repertoires in COVID-19. Study context: There were acute and convalescent COVID-19 samples, and they came from the United States, Italy and Spain.

The CDR3 spans 17 residues. Looked up from germline, CDR1 is SGHTA and CDR2 is FQGNSA. Trimming cost V 10 bases and J 0 bases; bases outside gene matches: 14. This study enrolled people aged about 18 to 100 from about two dozen US geographic areas. The protocol was immunoSEQ multiplex PCR, while the TCRdb copy is restricted to in-frame clones and leaves out a portion. Of 450,000 to 500,000 clones in the sample, about 85% are singletons; the top ten hold 0.7%. Sequencing was carried out using PBMCs or T cells enriched from blood (not recorded which). V usage is TRBV7-2 and J usage is TRBJ2-3; 9 bases map to TRBD2. The source is a woman between 18 and 29 years old who had recovered from COVID-19. CDR3 region: CATSKIQRGASTDTQYF. In DNA form, the CDR3 reads TGTGCCACCTCGAAAATCCAGCGGGGGGCGAGCACAGATACGCAGTATTTT.